This T cell receptor (beta chain) was identified during a study of blood T cell repertoires in COVID-19. Study-wide background: Samples representing acute and convalescent COVID-19 were sourced from the United States, Italy and Spain. Sources were T cells, B-cell-depleted T cells, or PBMCs; the material itself was cDNA or gDNA.

J gave up 4 bases and V 4 bases, and 3 bases lay outside the gene matches. This CDR3 spans 15 amino acids. CDR1 MGHDK and CDR2 SYGVNS come from the germline V gene. In the authors' workflow: Estimation of nucleated cell counts relied on the amplification of reference gene primers. Here immunoSEQ multiplex PCR was the method, and the copy in TCRdb shows in-frame clones only, minus some. D and trimming come from the DNA, and the V and J calls and clone size come from that table. The sample has 90,000 to 100,000 clones, 84% seen once; the top ten hold roughly 1.9%. The receptor was derived from a man aged 65-85 years with active or convalescent COVID-19. Input material: peripheral blood. This sequence joins TRBV25-1 and TRBJ2-6, with TRBD1 matching over 8 bases. The CDR3 DNA reads as TGTGCCAGCAGTGGACAGGGGCCCGGGGCCAACGTCCTGACTTTC. Its translation: CASSGQGPGANVLTF.